Included here is one T cell receptor (beta chain) sequence, with context. This entry is derived from a study of blood T cell repertoires in COVID-19. Overall study context: Acute and convalescent COVID-19 samples came from the United States, Italy and Spain.

In the authors' workflow: Counts of nucleated cells, estimated from reference gene primer amplification, were obtained. Using immunoSEQ multiplex PCR, the repertoire was profiled, and TCRdb retains in-frame clones only, with some absent. The D gene and trimming were derived from the DNA, and the V and J assignments and clone size from that table. The data show 30,000 to 40,000 clones, around 91% seen once. Looked up from germline, CDR1 is LNHDA and CDR2 is SQIVND (reference sequence). CDR3 size: 17 residues. V was clipped by 0 bases and J by 7 bases; unmatched bases: 7. The chain is built from TRBV19 and TRBJ2-3; 13 positions agree with TRBD2. Sample: peripheral blood. The clonotype originates from a man aged 55-75 years with active or convalescent COVID-19. This CDR3 reads CASSIESRTSGSNTQYF. The CDR3, as DNA: TGTGCCAGTAGTATAGAATCCCGGACTAGCGGGAGCAATACGCAGTATTTT. Based on the CDR3 plus reference TRBV19 and TRBJ2-3, the full variable domain is DGGITQSPKYLFRKEGQNVTLSCEQNLNHDAMYWYRQDPGQGLRLIYYSQIVNDFQKGDIAEGYSVSREKKESFPLTVTSAQKNPTAFYLCASSIESRTSGSNTQYFGPGTRLTVL.